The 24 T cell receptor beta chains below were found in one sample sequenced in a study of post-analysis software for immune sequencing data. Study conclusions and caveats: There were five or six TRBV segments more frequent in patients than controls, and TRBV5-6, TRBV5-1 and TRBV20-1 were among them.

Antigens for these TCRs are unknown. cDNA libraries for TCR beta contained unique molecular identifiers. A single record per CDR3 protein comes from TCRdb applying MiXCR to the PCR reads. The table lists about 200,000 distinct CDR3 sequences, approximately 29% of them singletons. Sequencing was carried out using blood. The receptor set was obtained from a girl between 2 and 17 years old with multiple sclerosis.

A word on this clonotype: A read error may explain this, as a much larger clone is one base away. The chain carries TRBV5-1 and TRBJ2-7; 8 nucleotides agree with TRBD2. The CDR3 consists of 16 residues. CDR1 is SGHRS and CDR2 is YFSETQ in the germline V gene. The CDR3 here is CTSSPKTSGLTYEQYF. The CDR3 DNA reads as TGCACCAGCAGCCCGAAAACTAGCGGCTTGACCTACGAGCAGTACTTC.

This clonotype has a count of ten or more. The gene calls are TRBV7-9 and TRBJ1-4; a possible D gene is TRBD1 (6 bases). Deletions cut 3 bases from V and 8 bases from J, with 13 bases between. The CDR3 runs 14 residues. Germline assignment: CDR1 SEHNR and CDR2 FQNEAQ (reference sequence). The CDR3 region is CASSLQGFGEKLFF. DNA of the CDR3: TGTGCCAGCAGCTTGCAGGGGTTTGGGGAAAAACTGTTTTTT.

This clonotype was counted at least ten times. The CDR3 DNA sequence: TGTGCCAGCAGTGCCTCGGACGGACCTAATGAAAAACTGTTTTTT. Its protein is CASSASDGPNEKLFF. The chain has TRBV6-4 and TRBJ1-4; no reliable D call. From germline, CDR1 is MRHNA and CDR2 SNTAGT. V was clipped by 4 bases and J by 3 bases, with 12 bases between them. CDR3 length: 15 amino acids.

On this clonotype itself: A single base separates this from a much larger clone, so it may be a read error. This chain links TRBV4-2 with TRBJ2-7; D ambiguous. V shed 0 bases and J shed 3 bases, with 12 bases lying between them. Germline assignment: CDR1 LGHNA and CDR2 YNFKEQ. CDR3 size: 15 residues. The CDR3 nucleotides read TGTGCCAGCAGCCAAGATGGCCTGGCAGTCTACGAGCAGTACTTC. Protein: CASSQDGLAVYEQYF.

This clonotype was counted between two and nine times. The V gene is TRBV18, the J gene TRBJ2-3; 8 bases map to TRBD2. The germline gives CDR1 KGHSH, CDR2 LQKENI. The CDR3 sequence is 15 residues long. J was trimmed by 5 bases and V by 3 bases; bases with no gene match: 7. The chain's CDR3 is CASSPIGGAGDTQYF. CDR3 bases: TGTGCCAGCTCACCCATCGGGGGGGCAGGAGATACGCAGTATTTT.

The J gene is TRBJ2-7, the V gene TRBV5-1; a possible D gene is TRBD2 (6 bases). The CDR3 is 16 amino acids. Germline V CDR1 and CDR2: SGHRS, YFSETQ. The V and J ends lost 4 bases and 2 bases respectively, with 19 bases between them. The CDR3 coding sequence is TGCGCCAGCAGCCCCCGGCCGGGGGACGGGACCTACGAGCAGTACTTC. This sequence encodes CASSPRPGDGTYEQYF.

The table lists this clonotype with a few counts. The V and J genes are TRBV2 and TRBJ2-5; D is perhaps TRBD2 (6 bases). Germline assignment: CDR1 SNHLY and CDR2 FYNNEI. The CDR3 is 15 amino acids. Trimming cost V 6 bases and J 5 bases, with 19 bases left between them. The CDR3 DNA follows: TGTGCCAGCAGAGAACCGGGAGCAAGCCGGGAGACCCAGTACTTC. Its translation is CASREPGASRETQYF.

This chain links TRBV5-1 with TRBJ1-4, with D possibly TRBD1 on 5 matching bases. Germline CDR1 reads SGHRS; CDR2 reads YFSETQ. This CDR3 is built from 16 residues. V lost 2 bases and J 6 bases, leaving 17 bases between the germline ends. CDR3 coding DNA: TGCGCCAGCAGCTTCACTACCGGGACGGATGATGAAAAACTGTTTTTT. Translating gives CASSFTTGTDDEKLFF.

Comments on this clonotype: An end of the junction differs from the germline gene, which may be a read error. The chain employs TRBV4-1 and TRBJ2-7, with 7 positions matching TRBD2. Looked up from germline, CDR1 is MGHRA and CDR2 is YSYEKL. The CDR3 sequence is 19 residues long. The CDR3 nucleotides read TGCGCCAGTAGCCCTTGGGGGACGACTGGCGGGGGTGACTCCTACGAGCAGTACTTC. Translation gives CASSPWGTTGGGDSYEQYF.

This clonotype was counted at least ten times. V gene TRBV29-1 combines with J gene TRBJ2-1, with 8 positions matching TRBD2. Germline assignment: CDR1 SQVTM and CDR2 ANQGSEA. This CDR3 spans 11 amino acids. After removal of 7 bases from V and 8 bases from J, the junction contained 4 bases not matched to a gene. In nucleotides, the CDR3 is TGCAGCGGCGGGGGGCGCGATGAGCAGTTCTTC. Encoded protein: CSGGGRDEQFF.

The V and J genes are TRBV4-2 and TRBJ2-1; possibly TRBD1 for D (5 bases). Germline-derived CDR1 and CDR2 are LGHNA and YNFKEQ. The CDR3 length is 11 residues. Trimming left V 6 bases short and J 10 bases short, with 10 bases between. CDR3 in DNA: TGTGCCAGCAGGGACACGAAAGAGCAGTTCTTC. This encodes CASRDTKEQFF.

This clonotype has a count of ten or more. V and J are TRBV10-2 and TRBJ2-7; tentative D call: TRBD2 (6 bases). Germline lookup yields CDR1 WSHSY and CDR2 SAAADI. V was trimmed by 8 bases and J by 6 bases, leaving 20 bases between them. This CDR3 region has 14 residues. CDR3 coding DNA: TGCGCCAGCCGACAGCGGGCCCAAACCGGCGAGCAGTACTTC. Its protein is CASRQRAQTGEQYF.

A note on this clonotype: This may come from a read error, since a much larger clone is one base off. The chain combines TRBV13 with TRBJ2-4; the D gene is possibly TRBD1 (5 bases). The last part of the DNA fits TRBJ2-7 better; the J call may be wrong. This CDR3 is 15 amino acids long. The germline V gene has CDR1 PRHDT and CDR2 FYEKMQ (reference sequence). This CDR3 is CASSLGQGSTYEQYF. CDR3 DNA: TGTGCCAGCAGCTTGGGGCAGGGAAGCACATACGAGCAGTACTTC.

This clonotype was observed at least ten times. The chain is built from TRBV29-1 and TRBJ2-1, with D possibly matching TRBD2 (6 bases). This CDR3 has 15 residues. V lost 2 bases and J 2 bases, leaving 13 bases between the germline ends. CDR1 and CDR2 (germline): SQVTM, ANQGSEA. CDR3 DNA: TGCAGCGTTGAATGGTTCGGGGGACCCTACAATGAGCAGTTCTTC. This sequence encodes CSVEWFGGPYNEQFF.

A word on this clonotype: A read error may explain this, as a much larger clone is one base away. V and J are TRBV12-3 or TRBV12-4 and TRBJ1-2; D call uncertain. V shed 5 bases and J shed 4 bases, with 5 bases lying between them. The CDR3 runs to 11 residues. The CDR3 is CASSLIYGYTF. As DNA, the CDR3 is TGTGCCAGCAGTCTCATCTATGGCTACACCTTC.

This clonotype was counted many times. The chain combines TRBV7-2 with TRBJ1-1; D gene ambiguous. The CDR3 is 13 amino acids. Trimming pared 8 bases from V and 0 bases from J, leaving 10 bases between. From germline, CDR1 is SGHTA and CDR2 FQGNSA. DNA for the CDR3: TGTGCCAGCGTATTAGCTCTGAACACTGAAGCTTTCTTT. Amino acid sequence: CASVLALNTEAFF.

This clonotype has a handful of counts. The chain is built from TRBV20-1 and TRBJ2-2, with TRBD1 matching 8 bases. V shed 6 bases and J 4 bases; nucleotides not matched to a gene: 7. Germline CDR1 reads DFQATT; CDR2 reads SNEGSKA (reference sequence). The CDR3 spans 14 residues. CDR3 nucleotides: TGCAGTGCAAGGACAGGGATAAGCACCGGGGAGCTGTTTTTT. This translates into CSARTGISTGELFF.

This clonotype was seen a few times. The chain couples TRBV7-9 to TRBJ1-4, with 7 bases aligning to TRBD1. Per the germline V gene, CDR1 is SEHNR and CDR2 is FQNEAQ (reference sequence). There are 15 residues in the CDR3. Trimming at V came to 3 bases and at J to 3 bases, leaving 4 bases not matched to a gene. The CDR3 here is CASSFRDRANEKLFF. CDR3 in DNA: TGTGCCAGCAGCTTTCGTGACAGGGCTAATGAAAAACTGTTTTTT.

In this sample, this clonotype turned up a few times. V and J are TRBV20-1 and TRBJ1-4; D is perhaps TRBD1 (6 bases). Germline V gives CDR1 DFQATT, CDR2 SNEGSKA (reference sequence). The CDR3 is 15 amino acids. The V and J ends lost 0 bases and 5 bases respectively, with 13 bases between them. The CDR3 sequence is CSARDSRGGNEKLFF. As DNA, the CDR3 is TGCAGTGCTAGAGATAGCAGGGGCGGAAATGAAAAACTGTTTTTT.

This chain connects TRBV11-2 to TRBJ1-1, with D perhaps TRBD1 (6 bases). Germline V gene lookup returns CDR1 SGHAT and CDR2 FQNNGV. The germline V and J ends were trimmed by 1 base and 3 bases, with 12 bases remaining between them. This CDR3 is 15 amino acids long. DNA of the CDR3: TGTGCCAGCAGCTTAGGGCCAGGGGTGCACACTGAAGCTTTCTTT. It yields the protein CASSLGPGVHTEAFF. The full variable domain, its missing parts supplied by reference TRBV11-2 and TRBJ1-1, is EAGVAQSPRYKIIEKRQSVAFWCNPISGHATLYWYQQILGQGPKLLIQFQNNGVVDDSQLPKDRFSAERLKGVDSTLKIQPAKLEDSAVYLCASSLGPGVHTEAFFGQGTRLTVV.

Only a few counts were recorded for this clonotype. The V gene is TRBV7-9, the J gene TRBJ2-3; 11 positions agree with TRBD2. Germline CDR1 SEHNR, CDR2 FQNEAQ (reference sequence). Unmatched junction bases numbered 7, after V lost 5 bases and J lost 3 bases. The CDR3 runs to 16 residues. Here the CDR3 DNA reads TGTGCCAGCAGCCCTCGGGTAGCGGGGGGGACAGATACGCAGTATTTT. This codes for CASSPRVAGGTDTQYF.

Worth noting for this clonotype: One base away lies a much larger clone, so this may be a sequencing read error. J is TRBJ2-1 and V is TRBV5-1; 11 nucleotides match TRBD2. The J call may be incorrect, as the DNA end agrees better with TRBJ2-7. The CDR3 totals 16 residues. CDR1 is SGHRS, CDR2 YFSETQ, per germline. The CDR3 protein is CASSRSGLADYNEQYF. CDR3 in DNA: TGCGCCAGCAGCCGTTCGGGACTAGCGGACTACAATGAGCAGTACTTC.

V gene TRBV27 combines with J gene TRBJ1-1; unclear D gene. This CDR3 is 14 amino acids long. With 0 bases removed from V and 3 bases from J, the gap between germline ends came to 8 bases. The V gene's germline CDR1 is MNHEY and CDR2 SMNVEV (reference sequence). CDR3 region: CASSLSGVHTEAFF. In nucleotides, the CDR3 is TGTGCCAGCAGTTTATCCGGGGTTCACACTGAAGCTTTCTTT.

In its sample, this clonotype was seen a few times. The CDR3 nucleotides read TGCGCCAGCAGCTCCGGGGACGGGTACACCGGGGAGCTGTTTTTT. Encoded protein: CASSSGDGYTGELFF. The V gene is TRBV5-1, the J gene TRBJ2-2; possibly TRBD1 or TRBD2 for D (5 bases each). Per germline, CDR1 SGHRS and CDR2 YFSETQ. V was clipped by 3 bases and J by 3 bases, with 12 bases between them. The CDR3 length is 15 residues.